This TCR beta chain stems from a study of T-cell memory formation after mild COVID-19. About the research overall: For the most part, TCR clusters were specific to one donor. Overall study findings and caveats: Day 15 to 85 contractors were CD4/CD8 balanced; later expanders leaned CD4+. Cross-reactive memory appears to have joined, as suggested by some responding clones showing up in pre-infection memory.

From 5'RACE with constant-segment primers came TCR alpha and TCR beta cDNA libraries that carried sample barcodes and UMIs. One entry per CDR3 protein, called by TCRdb with MiXCR from the 5' RACE reads. Among 120,000 to 150,000 distinct CDR3 sequences listed, approximately 5.7% were seen once. Between the trimmed V and J ends, which lost 1 base and 5 bases, there was a span of 6 bases. This CDR3 contains 13 residues. Germline assignment: CDR1 LGHNA and CDR2 YNFKEQ. This clonotype was counted many times. Its specificity is unknown. V usage is TRBV4-2 and J usage is TRBJ1-5, with a weak D call TRBD1 (5 bases). What was sequenced was PBMCs or a T cell subset sorted from them (not recorded which). This receptor was taken from an adult woman who had mild COVID-19 (a few samples of this study predate the infection). Cell type and time point are not known. In DNA, the CDR3 is TGTGCCAGCAGCCAAGGGGGGGATCAGCCCCAGCATTTT. Translated, it gives CASSQGGDQPQHF.